These T cell receptor beta chains were read from a single sample in a study of T-cell reconstitution after alpha-beta-depleted transplantation in children. TCRdb reprocessed the PCR reads via MiXCR and lists one record per CDR3 protein. The table has around 530,000 distinct CDR3 sequences, around a third seen once. The sequencing here drew on PBMCs from the stem cell graft donor, taken from the stem cell graft. All receptors derive from a human donor who donated a stem cell graft to a child with aplastic anemia. The CDR3 runs from the conserved cysteine through the conserved F or W. D genes are given only for firm matches. Clone size, where shown, is once, few, many, or a class for clones that have expanded.

v_call	j_call	d_call	clone_size	cdr3_aa	cdr3_nt
TRBV7-2	TRBJ2-6	-	few	CASSLVRAGANVLTF	TGTGCCAGCAGCTTAGTTAGGGCTGGGGCCAACGTCCTGACTTTC
TRBV28	TRBJ2-7	-	once	CASNLPSKGEQYF	TGTGCCAGCAACCTACCTTCGAAAGGAGAGCAGTACTTC
TRBV6-5	TRBJ2-1	TRBD1	few	CASSSGQGPNEQFF	TGTGCCAGCAGTTCTGGACAGGGTCCCAATGAGCAGTTCTTC
TRBV6-2/TRBV6-3	TRBJ2-2	TRBD1	-	CASSYPIWDRANTGELFF	TGTGCCAGCAGTTACCCGATATGGGACAGAGCGAACACCGGGGAGCTGTTTTTT
TRBV19	TRBJ2-3	TRBD2	few	CASSTGLAGLADTQYF	TGTGCCAGTAGTACAGGACTAGCGGGATTGGCAGATACGCAGTATTTT
TRBV12-3/TRBV12-4	TRBJ2-5	TRBD2	-	CASRSGLAGDQYF	TGTGCCAGCAGGTCCGGACTAGCGGGAGACCAGTACTTC
TRBV20-1	TRBJ2-4	TRBD1	few	CSARLRQGVNIQYF	TGCAGTGCTAGATTGAGACAGGGGGTCAACATTCAGTACTTC
TRBV29-1	TRBJ2-2	TRBD1	-	CSVRNLGGPNTGELFF	TGCAGCGTTAGAAATCTAGGGGGCCCGAACACCGGGGAGCTGTTTTTT
TRBV7-2	TRBJ2-3	TRBD2	few	CASSPDPTLAGTDTQYF	TGTGCCAGCAGCCCAGACCCGACTCTAGCGGGCACAGATACGCAGTATTTT
TRBV5-1	TRBJ2-1	-	-	CASSPQGFSLDEQFF	TGCGCCAGCAGTCCTCAAGGGTTCTCTTTGGATGAGCAGTTCTTC
TRBV7-9	TRBJ1-2	-	few	CASSTQGLAGYTF	TGTGCCAGCAGCACACAGGGACTCGCTGGCTACACCTTC
TRBV7-2	TRBJ2-1	-	few	CASSLAASLTYNEQFF	TGTGCCAGCAGCTTAGCGGCTAGCCTCACCTACAATGAGCAGTTCTTC
TRBV20-1	TRBJ1-5	TRBD1	-	CSATSEGAGISNQPQHF	TGCAGTGCTACAAGTGAGGGGGCTGGAATAAGCAATCAGCCCCAGCATTTT
TRBV20-1	TRBJ2-1	-	many	CSLDSYNEQFF	TGCAGTTTGGACAGCTACAATGAGCAGTTCTTC
TRBV12-3/TRBV12-4	TRBJ1-2	-	-	CASSFVSRHGYTF	TGTGCCAGCAGTTTCGTGTCTAGACATGGCTACACCTTC
TRBV7-8	TRBJ2-7	-	-	CASSPGAGVSYEQYF	TGTGCCAGCAGCCCCGGGGCAGGGGTTTCCTACGAGCAGTACTTC
TRBV7-2	TRBJ2-2	TRBD1	few	CASQDRANTGELFF	TGTGCCAGCCAGGACAGGGCGAACACCGGGGAGCTGTTTTTT
TRBV7-2	TRBJ2-6	TRBD1	-	CASSPGQTSGANVLTF	TGTGCCAGCAGCCCGGGACAGACCTCTGGGGCCAACGTCCTGACTTTC
TRBV7-8	TRBJ2-1	-	-	CASSPRGNYNEQFF	TGTGCCAGCAGCCCCCGCGGGAACTACAATGAGCAGTTCTTC
TRBV2	TRBJ2-5	-	few	CATGPEETQYF	TGTGCCACCGGCCCCGAAGAGACCCAGTACTTC
TRBV4-3	TRBJ2-6	TRBD2	few	CASSQDRVSGSSGGANVLTF	TGCGCCAGCAGCCAAGATCGGGTTAGCGGGAGTTCTGGTGGGGCCAACGTCCTGACTTTC
TRBV7-8	TRBJ1-1	-	-	CASSFRASMNTEAFF	TGTGCCAGCAGCTTTAGAGCCTCTATGAACACTGAAGCTTTCTTT
TRBV7-2	TRBJ2-5	TRBD2	few	CASSLAGLAFSGETQYF	TGTGCCAGCAGCTTAGCAGGACTAGCTTTTTCCGGGGAGACCCAGTACTTC
TRBV30	TRBJ2-3	-	-	CAWSSLSGTDTQYF	TGTGCCTGGAGTTCCCTTTCTGGCACAGATACGCAGTATTTT
TRBV4-2	TRBJ2-7	TRBD2	-	CASSRSGLASEQYF	TGTGCCAGCAGCCGATCGGGACTAGCGAGCGAGCAGTACTTC
TRBV7-9	TRBJ1-1	-	many	CASSLGMNTEAFF	TGTGCCAGCAGCTTAGGAATGAACACTGAAGCTTTCTTT
TRBV20-1	TRBJ1-6	-	many	CSARQDLDNSPLHF	TGCAGTGCTAGACAGGACCTTGATAATTCACCCCTCCACTTT
TRBV6-1	TRBJ1-3	-	few	CASSYGGSPGNTIYF	TGTGCCAGCTCCTACGGGGGATCCCCTGGAAACACCATATATTTT
TRBV6-2/TRBV6-3	TRBJ2-7	-	-	CASKLPSSYEQYF	TGTGCCAGCAAGTTACCCAGCTCCTACGAGCAGTACTTC
TRBV29-1	TRBJ2-1	-	-	CSVPSSGGQFF	TGCAGCGTTCCATCCTCCGGGGGCCAGTTCTTC
TRBV12-3/TRBV12-4	TRBJ1-1	-	-	CASSPWGDTHTEAFF	TGTGCCAGCAGTCCGTGGGGCGACACGCACACTGAAGCTTTCTTT
TRBV29-1	TRBJ2-2	TRBD1	-	CSVDRGGQGDGELFF	TGCAGCGTTGATAGAGGGGGACAGGGGGACGGGGAGCTGTTTTTT
TRBV30	TRBJ1-1	-	-	CAWSPALGDTEAFF	TGTGCCTGGAGTCCGGCCCTGGGTGACACTGAAGCTTTCTTT
TRBV15	TRBJ2-1	-	few	CATSRKTSSYNEQFF	TGTGCCACCAGCCGGAAAACGAGCTCCTACAATGAGCAGTTCTTC
TRBV6-1	TRBJ1-2	TRBD1	-	CASRTGDSNYGYTF	TGTGCCAGCAGGACAGGGGACTCTAACTATGGCTACACCTTC
TRBV5-1	TRBJ2-1	-	-	CASSMDGATYNEQFF	TGCGCCAGCAGTATGGACGGAGCTACTTACAATGAGCAGTTCTTC
TRBV5-1	TRBJ2-1	-	few	CASSDEPRGSYNEQFF	TGCGCCAGCAGCGACGAACCAAGAGGATCCTACAATGAGCAGTTCTTC
TRBV20-1	TRBJ2-2	-	many	CSARDGMRGSNTGELFF	TGCAGTGCTAGAGATGGGATGAGAGGGTCGAACACCGGGGAGCTGTTTTTT
TRBV20-1	TRBJ1-4	-	-	CSARERTGYREKLFF	TGCAGTGCTAGGGAGCGCACTGGGTATCGGGAAAAACTGTTTTTT
TRBV27	TRBJ2-1	-	-	CARALPRGSNEQFF	TGTGCCAGGGCCCTCCCCAGGGGTAGCAATGAGCAGTTCTTC
TRBV6-2/TRBV6-3	TRBJ2-3	TRBD2	once	CASTRERTYTQYF	TGTGCCAGCACGCGGGAGCGGACCTATACGCAGTATTTT
TRBV6-5	TRBJ1-6	-	few	CASSYRADNSPLHF	TGTGCCAGCAGTTATAGGGCGGACAATTCACCCCTCCACTTT
TRBV5-1	TRBJ2-3	TRBD1	few	CASSLTGTGTTDTQYF	TGCGCCAGCAGCCTCACCGGGACAGGGACCACAGATACGCAGTATTTT
TRBV5-1	TRBJ2-7	-	-	CASSSQYEQYF	TGCGCCAGCTCGTCCCAATACGAGCAGTACTTC
TRBV20-1	TRBJ2-1	TRBD2	-	CSGGGISSYNEQFF	TGCAGCGGGGGGGGCATTAGCTCCTACAATGAGCAGTTCTTC
TRBV29-1	TRBJ1-1	-	few	CSVTPFSDEAFF	TGCAGCGTCACCCCATTTTCCGACGAAGCTTTCTTT
TRBV7-9	TRBJ2-7	-	few	CASSLRGPTSYEQYF	TGTGCCAGCAGCTTACGTGGGCCAACCTCCTACGAGCAGTACTTC
TRBV5-1	TRBJ1-1	-	few	CASSLGPGTARGEAFF	TGCGCCAGCAGCTTGGGGCCAGGTACCGCCCGCGGTGAAGCTTTCTTT
TRBV5-6	TRBJ2-1	TRBD1	-	CASSLDGRGLTYNEQFF	TGTGCCAGCAGCTTGGATGGCAGGGGGCTCACCTACAATGAGCAGTTCTTC
TRBV28	TRBJ1-2	-	few	CASREQSYGYTF	TGTGCCAGCAGAGAACAGAGCTATGGCTACACCTTC
TRBV11-3	TRBJ2-3	TRBD1	-	CASSPGTGNSDTQYF	TGTGCCAGCAGCCCCGGGACAGGGAACTCAGATACGCAGTATTTT
TRBV3-1	TRBJ2-1	-	-	CASSQDGGRSYNEQFF	TGTGCCAGCAGCCAAGATGGGGGGAGGTCCTACAATGAGCAGTTCTTC